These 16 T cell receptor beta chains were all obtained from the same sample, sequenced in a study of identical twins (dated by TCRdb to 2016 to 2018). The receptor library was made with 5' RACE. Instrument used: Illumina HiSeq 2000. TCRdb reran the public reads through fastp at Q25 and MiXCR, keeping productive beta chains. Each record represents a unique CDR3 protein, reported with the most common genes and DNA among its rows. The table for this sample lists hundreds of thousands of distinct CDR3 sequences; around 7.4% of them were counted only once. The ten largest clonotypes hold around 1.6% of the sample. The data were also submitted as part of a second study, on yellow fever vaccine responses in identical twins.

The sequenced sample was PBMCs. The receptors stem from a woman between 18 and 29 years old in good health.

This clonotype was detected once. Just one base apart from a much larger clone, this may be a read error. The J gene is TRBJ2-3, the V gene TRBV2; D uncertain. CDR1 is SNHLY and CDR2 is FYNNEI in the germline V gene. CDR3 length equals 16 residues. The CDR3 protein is CASSEWAVLGTDTHYF. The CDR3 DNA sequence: TGTGCCAGCAGTGAATGGGCGGTACTGGGCACAGATACGCACTATTTT.

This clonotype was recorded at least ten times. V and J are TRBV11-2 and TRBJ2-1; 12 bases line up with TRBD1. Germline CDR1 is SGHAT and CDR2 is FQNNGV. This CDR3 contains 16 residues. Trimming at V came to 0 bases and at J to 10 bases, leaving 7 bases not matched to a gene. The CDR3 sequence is CASSLDRDRGRREQFF. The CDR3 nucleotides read TGTGCCAGCAGCTTAGACCGGGACAGGGGGCGAAGAGAGCAGTTCTTC.

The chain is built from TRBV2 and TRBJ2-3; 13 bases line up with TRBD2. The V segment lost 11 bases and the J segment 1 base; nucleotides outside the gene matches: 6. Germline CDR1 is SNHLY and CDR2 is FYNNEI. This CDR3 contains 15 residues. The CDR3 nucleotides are TGTGCCGGGACTAGCGGGATGACTGGCACAGATACGCAGTATTTT. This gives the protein CAGTSGMTGTDTQYF.

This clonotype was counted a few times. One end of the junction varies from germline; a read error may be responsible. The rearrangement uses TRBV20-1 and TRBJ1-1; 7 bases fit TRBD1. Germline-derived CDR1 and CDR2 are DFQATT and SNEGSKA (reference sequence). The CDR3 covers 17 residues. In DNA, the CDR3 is TGCTGTGCTAGAGATGTGGGGTGGACAGGTGGAAACACTGAAGCTTTCTTT. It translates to CCARDVGWTGGNTEAFF.

The CDR3 is CASSPRDLPLTDTQYF. The CDR3 DNA reads as TGTGCCAGCAGCCCCCGGGACCTCCCCCTCACAGATACGCAGTATTTT. The chain combines TRBV4-2 with TRBJ2-3; D assignment may be TRBD1 or TRBD2 (5 bases each). Deletions cut 4 bases from V and 2 bases from J, with 16 bases between. Germline assignment: CDR1 LGHNA and CDR2 YNFKEQ. This CDR3 has 16 amino acids.

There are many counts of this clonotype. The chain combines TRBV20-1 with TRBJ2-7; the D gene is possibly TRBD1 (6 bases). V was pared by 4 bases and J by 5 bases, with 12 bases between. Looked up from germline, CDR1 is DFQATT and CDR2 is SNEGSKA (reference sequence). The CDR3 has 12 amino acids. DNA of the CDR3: TGCAGTGCTATCCAGGGGTACGACGAGCAGTACTTC. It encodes CSAIQGYDEQYF.

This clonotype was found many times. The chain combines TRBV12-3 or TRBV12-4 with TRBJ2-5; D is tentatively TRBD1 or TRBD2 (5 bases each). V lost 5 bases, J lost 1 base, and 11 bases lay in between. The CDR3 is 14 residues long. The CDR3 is CASSLERGQETQYF. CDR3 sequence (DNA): TGTGCCAGCAGTCTCGAGAGGGGCCAAGAGACCCAGTACTTC.

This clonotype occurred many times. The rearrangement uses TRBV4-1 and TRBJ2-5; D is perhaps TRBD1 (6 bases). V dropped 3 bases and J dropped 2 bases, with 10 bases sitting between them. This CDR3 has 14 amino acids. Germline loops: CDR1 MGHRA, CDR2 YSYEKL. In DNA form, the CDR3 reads TGCGCCAGCAGCCATGGGACACTTCAAGAGACCCAGTACTTC. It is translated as CASSHGTLQETQYF.

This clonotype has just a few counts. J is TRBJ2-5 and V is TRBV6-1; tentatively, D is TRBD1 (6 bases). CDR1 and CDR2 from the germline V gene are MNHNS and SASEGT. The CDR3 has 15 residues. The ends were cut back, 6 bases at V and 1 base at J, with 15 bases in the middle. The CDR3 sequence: CASRHSTGIQETQYF. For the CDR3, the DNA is TGTGCCAGCAGACATTCCACAGGGATCCAAGAGACCCAGTACTTC.

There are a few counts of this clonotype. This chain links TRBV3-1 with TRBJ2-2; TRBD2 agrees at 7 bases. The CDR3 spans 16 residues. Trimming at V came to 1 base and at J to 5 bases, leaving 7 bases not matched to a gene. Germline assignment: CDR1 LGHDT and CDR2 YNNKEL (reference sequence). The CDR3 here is CASSQVSGAGTGELFF. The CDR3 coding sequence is TGTGCCAGCAGCCAAGTGAGCGGGGCGGGGACCGGGGAGCTGTTTTTT.

The CDR3: CASSLSSGHNTEAFF. The DNA of the CDR3 is TGCGCCAGCAGCCTTTCGTCGGGGCATAACACTGAAGCTTTCTTT. The V gene is TRBV5-1, the J gene TRBJ1-1, with D perhaps matching TRBD1 (5 bases). This CDR3 has 15 residues. V lost 4 bases and J 2 bases, leaving 15 bases between the germline ends. Germline V gene lookup returns CDR1 SGHRS and CDR2 YFSETQ. The whole variable domain, remainder taken from reference TRBV5-1 and TRBJ1-1, is KAGVTQTPRYLIKTRGQQVTLSCSPISGHRSVSWYQQTPGQGLQFLFEYFSETQRNKGNFPGRFSGRQFSNSRSEMNVSTLELGDSALYLCASSLSSGHNTEAFFGQGTRLTVV.

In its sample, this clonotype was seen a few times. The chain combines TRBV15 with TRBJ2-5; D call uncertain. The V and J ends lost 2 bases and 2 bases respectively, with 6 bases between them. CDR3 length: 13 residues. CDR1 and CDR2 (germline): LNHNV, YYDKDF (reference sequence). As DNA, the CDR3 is TGTGCCACCAGCAGACGGATGCAAGAGACCCAGTACTTC. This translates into CATSRRMQETQYF.

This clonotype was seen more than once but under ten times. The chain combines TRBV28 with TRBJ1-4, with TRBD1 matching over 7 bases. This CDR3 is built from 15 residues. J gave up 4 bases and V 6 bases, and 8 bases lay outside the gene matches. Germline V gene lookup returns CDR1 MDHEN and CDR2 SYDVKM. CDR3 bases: TGTGCCAGCAGGTTTGGGACAGCCCTTAATGAAAAACTGTTTTTT. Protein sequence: CASRFGTALNEKLFF.

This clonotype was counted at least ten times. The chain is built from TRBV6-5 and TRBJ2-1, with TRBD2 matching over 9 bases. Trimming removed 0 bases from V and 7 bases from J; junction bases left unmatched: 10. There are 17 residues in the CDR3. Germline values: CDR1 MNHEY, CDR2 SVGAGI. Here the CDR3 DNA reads TGTGCCAGCAGTTACTCCCTAGCGGGGAAAACCTTTAATGAGCAGTTCTTC. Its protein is CASSYSLAGKTFNEQFF.

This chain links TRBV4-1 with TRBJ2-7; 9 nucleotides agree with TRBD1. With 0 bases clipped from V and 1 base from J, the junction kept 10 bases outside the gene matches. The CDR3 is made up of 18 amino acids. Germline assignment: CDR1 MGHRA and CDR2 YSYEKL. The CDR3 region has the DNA TGCGCCAGCAGCCAAGAAGGGCCCCCGGGACAGGGATCCTACGAGCAGTACGTC. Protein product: CASSQEGPPGQGSYEQYV.

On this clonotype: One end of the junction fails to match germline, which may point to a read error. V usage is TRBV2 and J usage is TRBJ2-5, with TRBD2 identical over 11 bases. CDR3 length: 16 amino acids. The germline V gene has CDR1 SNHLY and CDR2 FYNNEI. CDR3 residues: CASYGTSGDTQDTQYF. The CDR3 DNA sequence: TGTGCCAGCTACGGGACTAGCGGAGATACCCAAGATACCCAGTACTTC.